The rows below give T cell receptor beta chains drawn from one sample of a study of PD-1 blockade in mismatch repair-deficient tumors. The method was immunoSEQ multiplex PCR; TCRdb's version includes in-frame clones alone and lacks a portion of them. The sample lists 30,000 to 45,000 clones; 80% to 85% were seen once. Sequences were derived from PBMCs, sampled about 38 weeks after starting pembrolizumab. These receptors came from an adult with mismatch repair-deficient cancer. Each CDR3 is given with its conserved first and last residue. D genes are given only for firm matches. Clone size, where shown, is once, few, many, or a class for clones that have expanded.

size	V	J	D	CDR3	DNA
-	TRBV9	TRBJ2-1	TRBD1	CASSVSGTGGYNEQFF	TGTGCCAGCAGCGTTTCCGGGACAGGGGGTTACAATGAGCAGTTCTTC
-	TRBV7-2	TRBJ1-1	-	CASSIIGPNTEAFF	TGTGCCAGCAGCATCATTGGGCCTAACACTGAAGCTTTCTTT
-	TRBV27	TRBJ2-7	TRBD2	CASSRVAGIYEQYF	TGTGCCAGCAGTAGGGTAGCGGGTATATACGAGCAGTACTTC
-	TRBV15	TRBJ1-5	-	CATSRGWGGNSNQPQHF	TGTGCCACCAGCAGAGGGTGGGGAGGGAATAGCAATCAGCCCCAGCATTTT
-	TRBV5-1	TRBJ2-5	TRBD2	CASSPPGTSGIGKTQYF	TGCGCCAGCAGCCCCCCGGGGACTAGCGGGATTGGGAAGACCCAGTACTTC
once	TRBV5-1	TRBJ2-3	-	CASSLSLGADTDTQYF	TGCGCCAGCAGCTTGTCGCTTGGGGCAGACACAGATACGCAGTATTTT
-	TRBV6-1	TRBJ1-5	-	CASSGDSGPNQPQHF	TGTGCCAGCAGCGGGGACTCCGGTCCCAATCAGCCCCAGCATTTT
once	TRBV4-1	TRBJ2-7	-	CASSQAGGTLYEQYF	TGCGCCAGCAGCCAAGCTGGCGGGACCCTCTACGAGCAGTACTTC
-	TRBV28	TRBJ1-4	-	CASNRANEKLFF	TGTGCCAGCAACAGGGCGAATGAAAAACTGTTTTTT
-	TRBV27	TRBJ2-3	-	CASSHTDTQYF	TGTGCCAGCAGCCACACAGATACGCAGTATTTT
-	TRBV5-1	TRBJ2-2	-	CASKYSAGTGELFF	TGCGCCAGCAAGTATAGCGCGGGCACCGGGGAGCTGTTTTTT
-	TRBV7-9	TRBJ2-3	TRBD2	CASSSWTSRDTQYF	TGTGCCAGCAGCTCCTGGACTAGCCGAGATACGCAGTATTTT
-	TRBV5-4	TRBJ2-1	-	CASSLGSGDHNEQFF	TGTGCCAGCAGCTTGGGCTCGGGGGACCACAATGAGCAGTTCTTC
few	TRBV25-1	TRBJ2-7	-	CASTGQVEQYF	TGTGCCAGCACCGGCCAGGTCGAGCAGTACTTC
once	TRBV6-5	TRBJ1-1	TRBD1	CASSLTGGNTEAFF	TGTGCCAGCAGCTTGACAGGGGGGAACACTGAAGCTTTCTTT
-	TRBV7-8	TRBJ2-5	-	CASSSDPLAAGLQETQYF	TGTGCCAGCAGCTCTGATCCTTTAGCGGCGGGACTTCAAGAGACCCAGTACTTC
-	TRBV28	TRBJ2-6	TRBD2	CASSPGTSGLGGANVLTF	TGTGCCAGCAGTCCCGGGACTAGCGGGTTAGGTGGGGCCAACGTCCTGACTTTC
-	TRBV4-2	TRBJ2-1	TRBD2	CASSPGLAGDLGQHEQFF	TGTGCCAGCAGCCCAGGACTAGCGGGAGACCTTGGGCAGCATGAGCAGTTCTTC
-	TRBV7-3	TRBJ1-1	TRBD1	CASSPGTVLTEAFF	TGTGCCAGCAGCCCGGGGACAGTTCTTACTGAAGCTTTCTTT
-	TRBV29-1	TRBJ2-3	TRBD2	CSSAGRLADTQYF	TGCAGCTCCGCCGGGAGGTTGGCAGATACGCAGTATTTT
-	TRBV5-4	TRBJ2-3	TRBD2	CASSLVGGSRDTQYF	TGTGCCAGCAGCTTGGTGGGGGGGAGTCGGGATACGCAGTATTTT
-	TRBV27	TRBJ1-5	-	CASSPTGSNQPQHF	TGTGCCAGCAGTCCGACAGGCAGCAATCAGCCCCAGCATTTT
-	TRBV5-1	TRBJ1-1	TRBD1	CASSARQGTDTEAFF	TGCGCCAGCAGCGCACGACAGGGTACAGACACTGAAGCTTTCTTT
-	TRBV5-1	TRBJ2-1	-	CASSLDGSKLLNEQFF	TGCGCCAGCAGCTTGGACGGGAGTAAGCTATTGAATGAGCAGTTCTTC
-	TRBV15	TRBJ2-7	TRBD2	CATSREGLGTSGSYEQYF	TGTGCCACCAGCAGAGAGGGGCTGGGGACTAGCGGGTCCTACGAGCAGTACTTC
-	TRBV27	TRBJ2-7	-	CASSLSPPTGSFYEQYF	TGTGCCAGCAGTTTATCCCCACCGACTGGTTCCTTCTACGAGCAGTACTTC
-	TRBV6-5	TRBJ2-7	TRBD2	CASSRRTSGAYEQYF	TGTGCCAGCAGTCGAAGGACTAGCGGTGCCTACGAGCAGTACTTC
-	TRBV10-3	TRBJ2-1	TRBD2	CAIRELAGVENEQFF	TGTGCCATCAGGGAACTAGCGGGAGTTGAGAATGAGCAGTTCTTC
-	TRBV4-1	TRBJ2-5	TRBD1	CASSQGGTGGLDLETQYF	TGCGCCAGCAGCCAAGGCGGGACAGGGGGCCTGGATCTGGAGACCCAGTACTTC
-	TRBV6-1	TRBJ1-1	TRBD1	CAARTGRTEAFF	TGTGCCGCGAGGACAGGGAGGACTGAAGCTTTCTTT
-	TRBV28	TRBJ1-2	TRBD1	CASYRGLEYGYTF	TGTGCCAGTTACAGGGGGCTCGAATATGGCTACACCTTC
few	TRBV5-4	TRBJ2-7	TRBD2	CASSPPLADSYEQYF	TGTGCCAGCAGCCCTCCACTAGCGGACTCCTACGAGCAGTACTTC
-	TRBV7-2	TRBJ2-1	TRBD2	CASSPRGGDEQFF	TGTGCCAGCAGCCCTCGGGGGGGCGATGAGCAGTTCTTC
-	TRBV7-3	TRBJ1-2	-	CASSPTGLYGYTF	TGTGCCAGCAGCCCCACAGGGCTCTATGGCTACACCTTC
once	TRBV19	TRBJ2-7	-	CASRREVGYEQYF	TGTGCCAGTCGCAGGGAGGTGGGATACGAGCAGTACTTC
few	TRBV6-1	TRBJ2-7	TRBD2	CASSARDGRTSGSYEQYF	TGTGCCAGCAGTGCCCGGGACGGAAGGACTAGCGGGAGCTACGAGCAGTACTTC
-	TRBV5-1	TRBJ2-7	-	CASSLGPGRLYEQYF	TGCGCCAGCAGCTTGGGGCCTGGCCGACTATACGAGCAGTACTTC
-	TRBV30	TRBJ1-1	-	CASNTRGFNTEAFF	TGTGCCTCAAACACCAGGGGATTCAACACTGAAGCTTTCTTT
once	TRBV9	TRBJ2-3	-	CASSVATFGTDTQYF	TGTGCCAGCAGCGTAGCTACCTTCGGCACAGATACGCAGTATTTT
-	TRBV5-1	TRBJ1-3	-	CASSYDRSSGNTIYF	TGCGCCAGCAGCTACGACAGGAGCTCTGGAAACACCATATATTTT
-	TRBV19	TRBJ1-2	TRBD1	CASSIGQGLDYGYTF	TGTGCCAGTAGTATAGGACAGGGACTCGACTATGGCTACACCTTC
-	TRBV28	TRBJ2-5	TRBD1	CASSPTGGGETQYF	TGTGCCAGCAGCCCGACAGGGGGCGGGGAGACCCAGTACTTC
-	TRBV9	TRBJ1-2	TRBD1	CASSVEQGVDGYTF	TGTGCCAGCAGCGTAGAGCAGGGGGTCGACGGCTACACCTTC
-	TRBV9	TRBJ2-2	-	CASSVDGRGSAGTGELFF	TGTGCCAGCAGCGTAGATGGTAGGGGCTCAGCGGGCACCGGGGAGCTGTTTTTT
-	TRBV6-1	TRBJ1-5	-	CASSERTVAGYSNQPQHF	TGTGCCAGCAGTGAAAGGACAGTGGCGGGTTATAGCAATCAGCCCCAGCATTTT
-	TRBV28	TRBJ2-7	TRBD2	CASSSWSGSRYEQYF	TGTGCCAGCAGTTCGTGGAGCGGGAGTAGGTACGAGCAGTACTTC
-	TRBV27	TRBJ2-7	-	CASSRRPESYEQYF	TGTGCCAGCAGTCGGAGACCCGAGTCCTACGAGCAGTACTTC
-	TRBV28	TRBJ2-3	-	CASSSPGYTDTQYF	TGTGCCAGCAGTTCTCCGGGTTACACAGATACGCAGTATTTT
-	TRBV5-6	TRBJ1-2	TRBD1	CASSLRQGRANYGYTF	TGTGCCAGCAGCTTGAGACAGGGACGAGCTAACTATGGCTACACCTTC
-	TRBV19	TRBJ2-7	TRBD2	CASSIGGAPVAGVSYEQYF	TGTGCCAGTAGTATAGGGGGGGCTCCGGTAGCGGGAGTCTCCTACGAGCAGTACTTC